The 28 T cell receptor beta chains presented below share a single source sample, sequenced in a study of technical replicates of blood from several donors. Method: immunoSEQ multiplex PCR; TCRdb's copy keeps in-frame clones and lacks some. In the table there are about 94,000 clones, 90% to 97% of which are singletons. The sample was T cells isolated from PBMCs. These TCRs come from a human donor in good health.

The chain recombines TRBV7-9 with TRBJ1-2, with D possibly being TRBD1 (5 bases). The CDR3 is 14 amino acids. Germline loops: CDR1 SEHNR, CDR2 FQNEAQ (reference sequence). Deletions cut 5 bases from V and 4 bases from J, with 14 bases between. The DNA for the CDR3 is TGTGCCAGCAGCCCCGAGTTAAGGGGCTATGGCTACACCTTC. Translating it yields CASSPELRGYGYTF.

The chain couples TRBV10-3 to TRBJ2-7, with 7 bases fitting TRBD1. V dropped 7 bases and J dropped 3; count of bases not matched to a gene: 6. The CDR3 contains 13 residues. Germline V lookup: CDR1 ENHRY, CDR2 SYGVKD. The CDR3 protein is CAINRDSYYEQYF. The CDR3 region has the DNA TGTGCCATCAATAGGGACAGCTACTACGAGCAGTACTTC.

V and J are TRBV5-6 and TRBJ1-3, with unresolved D. Germline CDR1 reads SGHDT; CDR2 reads YYEEEE. With 2 bases removed from V and 0 bases from J, the gap between germline ends came to 12 bases. CDR3 length: 16 amino acids. DNA of the CDR3: TGTGCCAGCAGCTTTCTGAGCGGAGGCTCTGGAAACACCATATATTTT. Its protein product is CASSFLSGGSGNTIYF.

The CDR3 reads CASSPPRVLYEKLFF. DNA for the CDR3: TGTGCCAGCAGTCCCCCACGGGTCCTCTATGAAAAACTGTTTTTT. The gene calls are TRBV28 and TRBJ1-4; D unclear. The CDR3 has 15 residues. V was shortened by 5 bases and J by 6 bases, with 16 bases between the two germline ends. Germline CDR1 and CDR2: MDHEN and SYDVKM.

The chain couples TRBV28 to TRBJ1-5; possible D gene TRBD1, 6 bases. V was shortened by 3 bases and J by 7 bases, with 19 bases between the two germline ends. CDR1 MDHEN and CDR2 SYDVKM come from the germline V gene. There are 16 residues in the CDR3. CDR3 nucleotides: TGTGCCAGCAGTTTGGACAGCCTAGGCCTAGGACAGCCCCAGCATTTT. It codes for CASSLDSLGLGQPQHF.

This chain uses TRBV19 with TRBJ2-3; D not resolved. This CDR3 comprises 11 residues. Germline V gene data show CDR1 as LNHDA and CDR2 as SQIVND (reference sequence). Trimming stripped 3 bases from V and 9 bases from J, with 7 bases between. The CDR3 DNA follows: TGTGCCAGTAGTATGGTGGGCACGCAGTATTTT. Its translation is CASSMVGTQYF. The full variable domain, in which reference TRBV19 and TRBJ2-3 provide the parts outside the CDR3, is DGGITQSPKYLFRKEGQNVTLSCEQNLNHDAMYWYRQDPGQGLRLIYYSQIVNDFQKGDIAEGYSVSREKKESFPLTVTSAQKNPTAFYLCASSMVGTQYFGPGTRLTVL.

The chain is built from TRBV4-2 and TRBJ2-1; D remains ambiguous. Germline V lookup: CDR1 LGHNA, CDR2 YNFKEQ. The CDR3 totals 16 residues. The V end lost 1 base, the J end lost 4 bases, and 14 bases lay between the germline ends. CDR3 nucleotide sequence: TGTGCCAGCAGCCAAGGTCCCGCGTCCTTATACAATGAGCAGTTCTTC. It yields the protein CASSQGPASLYNEQFF.

This sequence joins TRBV30 and TRBJ1-1; 9 positions match TRBD1. Germline V gene lookup returns CDR1 GTSNPN and CDR2 SVGIG (reference sequence). The CDR3 is made up of 13 amino acids. V trimming: 7 bases; J trimming: 5 bases; junction bases outside the gene matches: 8. CDR3 bases: TGTGCCTCTACCGGGACAGGGCGGACTGAAGCTTTCTTT. Encoded protein: CASTGTGRTEAFF.

The V and J genes are TRBV7-9 and TRBJ1-3; 7 positions match TRBD1. Germline V gives CDR1 SEHNR, CDR2 FQNEAQ (reference sequence). With V trimmed by 4 bases and J by 1 base, 4 bases remained unmatched. This CDR3 has 15 amino acids. The CDR3 nucleotides read TGTGCCAGCAGCTCCAAACAGGGGTCTGGAAACACCATATATTTT. Encoded protein: CASSSKQGSGNTIYF.

The chain combines TRBV14 with TRBJ1-2, with 8 bases matching TRBD1. The CDR3 is made up of 17 amino acids. The V segment lost 2 bases and the J segment 2 bases; nucleotides outside the gene matches: 10. Germline V gene sequence: CDR1 SGHDN, CDR2 FVKESK. The CDR3 loop is CASSQRSGTGSNYGYTF. CDR3 sequence (DNA): TGTGCCAGCAGCCAACGAAGCGGGACAGGTTCGAACTATGGCTACACCTTC.

The rearrangement joins TRBV28 to TRBJ1-4; D unclear. The CDR3 runs 14 residues. The V and J ends lost 5 bases and 8 bases respectively, with 15 bases between them. Germline V CDR1 and CDR2: MDHEN, SYDVKM. The CDR3 region is CASSDQPKEEKLFF. CDR3 bases: TGTGCCAGCAGTGACCAACCTAAGGAGGAAAAACTGTTTTTT. The full variable domain, completed using reference TRBV28 and TRBJ1-4, is DVKVTQSSRYLVKRTGEKVFLECVQDMDHENMFWYRQDPGLGLRLIYFSYDVKMKEKGDIPEGYSVSREKKERFSLILESASTNQTSMYLCASSDQPKEEKLFFGSGTQLSVL.

The chain carries TRBV7-8 and TRBJ2-3; TRBD1 aligns across 8 bases. With 1 base clipped from V and 4 bases from J, the junction kept 4 bases outside the gene matches. The germline CDR1 and CDR2 sequences are SGHVS and FQNEAQ. The length of the CDR3 is 15 residues. The CDR3 coding sequence is TGTGCCAGCAGCTTAGTCACACAGGGGGCAGATACGCAGTATTTT. This codes for CASSLVTQGADTQYF.

The chain recombines TRBV7-2 with TRBJ2-1; 7 bases are a match to TRBD2. CDR1 is SGHTA, CDR2 FQGNSA, per germline. The CDR3 contains 17 residues. V shed 4 bases, J shed 4 bases, and the junction held 13 bases outside the gene matches. CDR3 nucleotides: TGTGCCAGCAGCTCCCCTTATGAGGGAGGGGCTTACAATGAGCAGTTCTTC. Amino acids: CASSSPYEGGAYNEQFF.

This chain joins TRBV11-3 and TRBJ1-1, with D possibly TRBD1 on 5 matching bases. The V gene lost 5 bases and the J gene lost 10 bases, with 20 bases spanning the gap. This CDR3 has 14 residues. Germline values: CDR1 SGHNT, CDR2 YENEEA. The CDR3 loop is CASSGITGSQGAFF. CDR3 nucleotides: TGTGCCAGCAGCGGAATTACAGGTTCTCAGGGAGCTTTCTTT.

The V and J genes are TRBV18 and TRBJ2-4; TRBD1 aligns across 8 bases. With V trimmed by 4 bases and J by 1 base, 9 bases remained unmatched. There are 17 residues in the CDR3. Per germline, CDR1 KGHSH and CDR2 LQKENI. This CDR3 reads CASSLFRQGQAKNIQYF. Here the CDR3 DNA reads TGTGCCAGCTCACTTTTCCGACAGGGGCAGGCCAAAAACATTCAGTACTTC.

V gene TRBV9 combines with J gene TRBJ2-7; 9 nucleotides align to TRBD1. V gave up 4 bases and J gave up 2 bases; unmatched junction bases: 7. The CDR3 spans 15 residues. Germline CDR1 SGDLS, CDR2 YYNGEE. The CDR3 protein is CASSSAGTGPYEQYF. CDR3 nucleotide sequence: TGTGCCAGCAGCTCTGCCGGGACAGGGCCCTACGAGCAGTACTTC.

V and J are TRBV4-1 and TRBJ2-7; tentative D call: TRBD1 (5 bases). The CDR3 totals 16 residues. V lost 0 bases to trimming and J lost 4 bases, with 16 bases between them. Germline CDR1 MGHRA, CDR2 YSYEKL. The CDR3 protein is CASSQESTSQGYEQYF. The CDR3 bases are TGCGCCAGCAGCCAAGAGTCGACGAGCCAGGGATACGAGCAGTACTTC.

The rearrangement joins TRBV25-1 to TRBJ2-7, with D possibly TRBD1 on 6 matching bases. Germline assignment: CDR1 MGHDK and CDR2 SYGVNS. The CDR3 runs 15 residues. V dropped 3 bases and J dropped 2 bases, with 14 bases sitting between them. CDR3 nucleotides: TGTGCCAGCAGTGATGTAACAGGGAACACCTACGAGCAGTACTTC. Encoded protein: CASSDVTGNTYEQYF.

The chain recombines TRBV6-5 with TRBJ2-3, with 7 nucleotides matching TRBD2. CDR1 MNHEY and CDR2 SVGAGI come from the germline V gene. The CDR3 length is 14 residues. The V gene end was trimmed by 2 bases and the J gene end by 4 bases; junction bases not matched to a gene: 3. The CDR3 is CASSYGGGPDTQYF. The DNA of the CDR3 is TGTGCCAGCAGTTACGGGGGAGGGCCAGATACGCAGTATTTT.

The rearrangement links TRBV10-3 to TRBJ1-1; 11 bases agree with TRBD1. The CDR3 is 15 amino acids. After removal of 2 bases from V and 4 bases from J, the junction contained 3 bases not matched to a gene. CDR1 is ENHRY, CDR2 SYGVKD, per germline. CDR3: CAISEGQGAVTEAFF. CDR3 sequence (DNA): TGTGCCATCAGTGAGGGACAGGGGGCGGTCACTGAAGCTTTCTTT.

The V call is TRBV5-6, the J call TRBJ2-1, with D uncertain. The CDR3 contains 14 residues. Germline CDR1 and CDR2: SGHDT and YYEEEE. V lost 2 bases and J lost 4, with 10 bases in between. For the CDR3, the DNA is TGTGCCAGCAGCTTAGATTGGCCGTACAATGAGCAGTTCTTC. It yields the protein CASSLDWPYNEQFF. Drawing the rest from reference TRBV5-6 and TRBJ2-1, the complete variable domain is DAGVTQSPTHLIKTRGQQVTLRCSPKSGHDTVSWYQQALGQGPQFIFQYYEEEERQRGNFPDRFSGHQFPNYSSELNVNALLLGDSALYLCASSLDWPYNEQFFGPGTRLTVL.

V is TRBV9 and J is TRBJ2-7; 10 bases fit TRBD1. The CDR3 is made up of 13 amino acids. Germline loops: CDR1 SGDLS, CDR2 YYNGEE. V dropped 0 bases and J dropped 6; count of bases not matched to a gene: 0. For the CDR3, the DNA is TGTGCCAGCAGCGTAGGGACAGGGGGCGAGCAGTACTTC. It yields the protein CASSVGTGGEQYF.

This chain uses TRBV6-4 with TRBJ2-7; no definite D call. The length of the CDR3 is 15 residues. Per the germline V gene, CDR1 is MRHNA and CDR2 is SNTAGT. V lost 5 bases to trimming and J lost 1 base, with 15 bases between them. Written as DNA, the CDR3 is TGTGCCAGCAGTCTCGACATTATACGTTCCTACGAGCAGTACTTC. It specifies CASSLDIIRSYEQYF.

V gene TRBV9 combines with J gene TRBJ2-3; TRBD1 matches at 7 bases. Unmatched junction bases numbered 8, after V lost 3 bases and J lost 1 base. Germline V gene lookup returns CDR1 SGDLS and CDR2 YYNGEE. This CDR3 contains 16 residues. This CDR3 is CASSEHRGEGTDTQYF. In DNA form, the CDR3 reads TGTGCCAGCAGCGAACACAGGGGTGAAGGCACAGATACGCAGTATTTT.

This chain uses TRBV15 with TRBJ2-7, with a tentative D call TRBD2 (5 bases). V was trimmed by 0 bases and J by 3 bases, leaving 9 bases between them. Germline values: CDR1 LNHNV, CDR2 YYDKDF (reference sequence). The CDR3 covers 14 residues. The CDR3 is CATSRDHGNYEQYF. CDR3 nucleotides: TGTGCCACCAGCAGAGATCACGGGAACTACGAGCAGTACTTC.

The chain combines TRBV6-6 with TRBJ2-1, with TRBD1 matching over 7 bases. Germline CDR1 and CDR2: MNHNY and SVGAGI (reference sequence). With V trimmed by 6 bases and J by 7 bases, 6 bases remained unmatched. This CDR3 region has 13 residues. CDR3 DNA: TGTGCCAGCAGCCCACAGGGGCGGAATGAGCAGTTCTTC. Its translation is CASSPQGRNEQFF.

V gene TRBV6-5 combines with J gene TRBJ2-5; 7 nucleotides agree with TRBD2. CDR3 length: 15 residues. The germline V gene encodes CDR1 MNHEY and CDR2 SVGAGI. After removal of 6 bases from V and 0 bases from J, the junction contained 7 bases not matched to a gene. CDR3 region: CASRAGESYQETQYF. As DNA, the CDR3 is TGTGCCAGCAGGGCGGGGGAATCGTACCAAGAGACCCAGTACTTC.

The chain uses TRBV19 and TRBJ2-1, with TRBD1 identical over 9 bases. Germline values: CDR1 LNHDA, CDR2 SQIVND (reference sequence). Trimming cost V 8 bases and J 0 bases; bases outside gene matches: 5. The CDR3 is made up of 15 amino acids. The CDR3 protein is CASHRDRASYNEQFF. In DNA, the CDR3 is TGTGCCAGTCACCGGGACAGGGCCTCCTACAATGAGCAGTTCTTC.